The T cell receptor beta chain described here comes from a study of technical replicates of blood from a few donors. CDR3 length equals 14 residues. The V and J ends lost 2 bases and 3 bases respectively, with 7 bases between them. Germline assignment: CDR1 MNHEY and CDR2 SVGAGI. Only in-frame clones appear in the TCRdb table, and some are missing; sequencing was by immunoSEQ multiplex PCR. The table includes about 100,000 clones, 95% detected once. This receptor was taken from a human donor in good health. The rearrangement joins TRBV6-5 to TRBJ2-2, with a possible D match to TRBD1 (5 bases). The sample comprised T cells isolated from PBMCs. The CDR3 nucleotides are TGTGCCAGCAGTTACGGGGCAGACACCGGGGAGCTGTTTTTT. Amino acids: CASSYGADTGELFF.